This TCR beta chain was obtained from a study of T cells in localized non-small cell lung cancer. Study-wide results and caveats: One tumor region alone was sequenced, and heterogeneity therefore remains possible. A median approximately 59 of the top 100 tumor clones appeared in adjacent lung.

This CDR3 contains 15 residues. Germline V CDR1 and CDR2: KGHSH, LQKENI. The V end was cut by 3 bases, the J end by 3 bases, with 15 bases between. This table comes from immunoSEQ multiplex PCR, and its TCRdb copy is limited to in-frame clones, with some not included. Among under 5,000 clones, about 29% were seen once, and the ten largest hold approximately 9.7%. With respect to this clone: Its target is not known.

The starting material was lung tumor tissue, obtained before any cancer treatment. J is TRBJ2-7 and V is TRBV18; tentative D call: TRBD2 (6 bases). The receptor was isolated from a woman between 35 and 75 years old with stage II squamous cell lung carcinoma. The CDR3 loop reads CASSPSGTGVYEQYF. The DNA for the CDR3 is TGTGCCAGCTCACCGTCAGGGACGGGAGTCTACGAGCAGTACTTC.